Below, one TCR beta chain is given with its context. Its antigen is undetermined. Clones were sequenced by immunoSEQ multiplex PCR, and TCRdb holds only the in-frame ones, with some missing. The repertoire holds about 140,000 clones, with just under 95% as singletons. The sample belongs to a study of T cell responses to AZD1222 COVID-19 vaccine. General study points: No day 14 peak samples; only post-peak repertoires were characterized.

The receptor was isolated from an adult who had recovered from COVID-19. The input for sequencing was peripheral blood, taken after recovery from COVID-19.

CDR3 sequence: CASSDGFNEKLFF. In nucleotides, the CDR3 is TGTGCCAGCAGTGATGGGTTTAATGAAAAACTGTTTTTT. This chain links TRBV27 with TRBJ1-4; D gene uncertain. This CDR3 comprises 13 residues. CDR1 MNHEY and CDR2 SMNVEV come from the germline V gene (reference sequence). Trimming took off 5 bases at V and 4 bases at J, with 8 bases between the two ends.